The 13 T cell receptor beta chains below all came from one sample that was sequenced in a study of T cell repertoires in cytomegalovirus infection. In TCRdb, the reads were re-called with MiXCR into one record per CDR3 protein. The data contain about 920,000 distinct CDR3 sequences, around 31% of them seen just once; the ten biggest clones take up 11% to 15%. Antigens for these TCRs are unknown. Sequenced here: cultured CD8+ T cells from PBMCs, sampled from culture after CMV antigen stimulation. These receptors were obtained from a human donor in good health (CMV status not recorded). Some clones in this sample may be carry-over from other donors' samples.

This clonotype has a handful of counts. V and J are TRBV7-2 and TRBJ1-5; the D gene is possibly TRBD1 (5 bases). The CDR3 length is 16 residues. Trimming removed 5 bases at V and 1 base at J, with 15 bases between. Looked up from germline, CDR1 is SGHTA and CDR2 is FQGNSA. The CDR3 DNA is TGTGCCAGCAGCCCAGGGTGGGGTTCGAGCAATCAGCCCCAGCATTTT. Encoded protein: CASSPGWGSSNQPQHF.

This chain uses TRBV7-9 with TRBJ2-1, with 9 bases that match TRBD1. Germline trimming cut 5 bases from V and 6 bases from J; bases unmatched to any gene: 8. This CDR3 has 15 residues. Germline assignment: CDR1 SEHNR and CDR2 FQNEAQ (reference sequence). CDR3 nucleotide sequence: TGTGCCAGCAGCCTGGGACAGGGTGGGCTCAATGAGCAGTTCTTC. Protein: CASSLGQGGLNEQFF.

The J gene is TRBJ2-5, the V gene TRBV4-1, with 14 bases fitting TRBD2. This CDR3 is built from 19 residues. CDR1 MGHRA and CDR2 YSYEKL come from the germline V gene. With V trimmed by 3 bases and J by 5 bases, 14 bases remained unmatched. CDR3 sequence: CASSQFGLAGGEGGETQYF. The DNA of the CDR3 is TGCGCCAGCAGCCAGTTCGGACTAGCGGGGGGTGAGGGAGGGGAGACCCAGTACTTC.

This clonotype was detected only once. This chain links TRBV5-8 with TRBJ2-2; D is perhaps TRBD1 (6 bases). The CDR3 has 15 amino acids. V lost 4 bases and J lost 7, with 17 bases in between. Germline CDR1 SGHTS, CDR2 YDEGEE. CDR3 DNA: TGTGCCAGCAGCAACCGGGACACTCTGAGCGGGGAGCTGTTTTTT. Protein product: CASSNRDTLSGELFF.

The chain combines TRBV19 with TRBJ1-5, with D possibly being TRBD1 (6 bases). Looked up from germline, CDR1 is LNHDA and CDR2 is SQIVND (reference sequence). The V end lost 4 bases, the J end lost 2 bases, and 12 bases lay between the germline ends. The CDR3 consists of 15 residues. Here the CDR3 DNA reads TGTGCCAGTAGTACTCGACAGGTGGGCAATCAGCCCCAGCATTTT. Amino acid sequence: CASSTRQVGNQPQHF.

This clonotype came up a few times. The CDR3 is CASSPLAGNEQFF. In nucleotides, the CDR3 is TGTGCCAGCTCACCACTAGCGGGGAATGAGCAGTTCTTC. This chain uses TRBV18 with TRBJ2-1; 8 bases are a match to TRBD2. J was trimmed by 7 bases and V by 1 base; bases with no gene match: 0. The CDR3 covers 13 residues. Germline-derived CDR1 and CDR2 are KGHSH and LQKENI.

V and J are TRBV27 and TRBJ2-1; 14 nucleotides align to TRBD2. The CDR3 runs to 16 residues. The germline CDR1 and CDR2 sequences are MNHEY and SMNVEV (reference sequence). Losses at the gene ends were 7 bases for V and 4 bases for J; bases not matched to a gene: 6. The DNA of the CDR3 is TGTGCCAGCACCGGGACTAGCGGGGGCCTTTACAATGAGCAGTTCTTC. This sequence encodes CASTGTSGGLYNEQFF.

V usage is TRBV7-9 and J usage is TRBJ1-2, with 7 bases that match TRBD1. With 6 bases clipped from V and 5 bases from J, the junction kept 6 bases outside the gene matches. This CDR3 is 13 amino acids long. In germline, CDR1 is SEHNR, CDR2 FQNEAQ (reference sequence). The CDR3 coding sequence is TGTGCCAGCAGAGGGGGCGCAGGATATGGCTACACCTTC. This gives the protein CASRGGAGYGYTF.

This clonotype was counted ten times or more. DNA for the CDR3: TGCGCCAGCAGCCAAGGGCCAGGAGTCTGGGATGAGCAGTTCTTC. This codes for CASSQGPGVWDEQFF. The chain carries TRBV4-1 and TRBJ2-1; no firm D call. V lost 1 base, J lost 8 bases, and 15 bases lay in between. This CDR3 is 15 amino acids long. Germline loops: CDR1 MGHRA, CDR2 YSYEKL.

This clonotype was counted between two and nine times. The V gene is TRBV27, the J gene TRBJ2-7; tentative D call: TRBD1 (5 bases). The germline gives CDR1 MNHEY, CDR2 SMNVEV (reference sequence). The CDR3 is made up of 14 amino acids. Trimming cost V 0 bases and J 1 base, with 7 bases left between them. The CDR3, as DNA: TGTGCCAGCAGTTTATCCCCAGGGTCCTACGAGCAGTACGTC. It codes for CASSLSPGSYEQYV.

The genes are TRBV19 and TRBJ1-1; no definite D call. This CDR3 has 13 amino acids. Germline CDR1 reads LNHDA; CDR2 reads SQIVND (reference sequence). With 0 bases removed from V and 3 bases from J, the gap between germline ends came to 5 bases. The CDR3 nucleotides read TGTGCCAGTAGTATAGAAGGAGACACTGAAGCTTTCTTT. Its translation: CASSIEGDTEAFF.

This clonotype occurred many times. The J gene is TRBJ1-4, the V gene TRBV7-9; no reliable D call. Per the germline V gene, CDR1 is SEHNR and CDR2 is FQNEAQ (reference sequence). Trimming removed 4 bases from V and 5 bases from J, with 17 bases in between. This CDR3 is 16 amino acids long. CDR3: CASSSSSGGWNEKLFF. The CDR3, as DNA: TGTGCCAGCAGCTCCTCCTCGGGCGGGTGGAATGAAAAACTGTTTTTT.

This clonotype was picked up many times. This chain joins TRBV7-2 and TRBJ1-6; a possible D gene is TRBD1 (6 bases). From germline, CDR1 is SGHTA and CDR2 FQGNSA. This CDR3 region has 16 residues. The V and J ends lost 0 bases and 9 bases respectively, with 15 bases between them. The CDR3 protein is CASSLARQGFSSPLHF. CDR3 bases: TGTGCCAGCAGCTTAGCCCGGCAGGGGTTCAGTTCACCCCTCCACTTT. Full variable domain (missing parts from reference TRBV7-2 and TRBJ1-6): GAGVSQSPSNKVTEKGKDVELRCDPISGHTALYWYRQSLGQGLEFLIYFQGNSAPDKSGLPSDRFSAERTGGSVSTLTIQRTQQEDSAVYLCASSLARQGFSSPLHFGNGTRLTVT.